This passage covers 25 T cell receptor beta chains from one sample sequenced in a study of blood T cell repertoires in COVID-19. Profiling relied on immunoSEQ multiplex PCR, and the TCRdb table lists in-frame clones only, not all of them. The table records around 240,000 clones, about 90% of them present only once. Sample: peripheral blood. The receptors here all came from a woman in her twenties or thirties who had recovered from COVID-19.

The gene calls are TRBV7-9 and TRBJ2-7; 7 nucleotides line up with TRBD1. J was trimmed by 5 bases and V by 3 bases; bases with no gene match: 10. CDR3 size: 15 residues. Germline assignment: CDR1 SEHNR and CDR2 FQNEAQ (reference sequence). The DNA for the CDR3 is TGTGCCAGCAGCTTCCCAACGACAGGGCGACACGAGCAGTACTTC. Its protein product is CASSFPTTGRHEQYF.

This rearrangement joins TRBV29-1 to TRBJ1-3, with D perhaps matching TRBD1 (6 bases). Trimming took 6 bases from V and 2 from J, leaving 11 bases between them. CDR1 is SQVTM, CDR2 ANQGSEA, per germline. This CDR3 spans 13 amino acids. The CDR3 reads CSVEQGTGNTIYF. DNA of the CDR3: TGCAGCGTCGAGCAGGGGACTGGAAACACCATATATTTT.

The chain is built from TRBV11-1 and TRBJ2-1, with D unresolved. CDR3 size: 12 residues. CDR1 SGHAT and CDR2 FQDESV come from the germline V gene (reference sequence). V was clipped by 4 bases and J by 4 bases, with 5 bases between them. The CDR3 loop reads CASSSVYNEQFF. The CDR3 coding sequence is TGTGCCAGCAGCTCAGTTTACAATGAGCAGTTCTTC.

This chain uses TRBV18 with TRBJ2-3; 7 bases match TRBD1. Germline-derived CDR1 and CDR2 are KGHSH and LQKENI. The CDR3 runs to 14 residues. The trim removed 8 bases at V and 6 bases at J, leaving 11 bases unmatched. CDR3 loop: CASLGRGPMDTQYF. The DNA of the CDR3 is TGTGCCAGCCTGGGTAGGGGGCCGATGGATACGCAGTATTTT.

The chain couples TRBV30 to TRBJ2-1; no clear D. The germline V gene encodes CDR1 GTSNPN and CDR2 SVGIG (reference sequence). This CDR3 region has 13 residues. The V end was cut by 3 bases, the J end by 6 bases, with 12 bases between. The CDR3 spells CAWRAIPANEQFF. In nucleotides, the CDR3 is TGTGCCTGGAGGGCCATCCCTGCCAATGAGCAGTTCTTC.

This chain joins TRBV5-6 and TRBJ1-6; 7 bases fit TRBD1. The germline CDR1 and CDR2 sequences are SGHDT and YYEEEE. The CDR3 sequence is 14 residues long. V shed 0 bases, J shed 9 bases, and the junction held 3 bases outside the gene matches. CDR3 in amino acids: CASSLGQGRSPLHF. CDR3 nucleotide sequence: TGTGCCAGCAGCTTGGGACAGGGTCGTTCACCCCTCCACTTT.

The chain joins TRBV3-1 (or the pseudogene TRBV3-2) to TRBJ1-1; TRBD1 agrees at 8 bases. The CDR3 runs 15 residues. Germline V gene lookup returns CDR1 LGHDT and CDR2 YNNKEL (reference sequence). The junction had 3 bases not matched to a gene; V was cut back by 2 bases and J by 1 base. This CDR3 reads CASSQRDRTNTEAFF. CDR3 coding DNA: TGTGCCAGCAGCCAACGGGACAGGACGAACACTGAAGCTTTCTTT.

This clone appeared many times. The CDR3 spells CASKVSHGPSSLDYEQYF. The CDR3 DNA sequence: TGTGCCAGCAAAGTTTCCCACGGGCCTAGCTCCCTGGACTACGAGCAGTACTTC. The chain combines TRBV2 with TRBJ2-7; D possibly corresponds to TRBD2 (5 bases). V was clipped by 7 bases and J by 3 bases, with 28 bases between them. The germline gives CDR1 SNHLY, CDR2 FYNNEI. This CDR3 spans 18 amino acids. The full variable domain, with the rest looked up from reference TRBV2 and TRBJ2-7, is EPEVTQTPSHQVTQMGQEVILRCVPISNHLYFYWYRQILGQKVEFLVSFYNNEISEKSEIFDDQFSVERPDGSNFTLKIRSTKLEDSAMYFCASKVSHGPSSLDYEQYFGPGTRLTVT.

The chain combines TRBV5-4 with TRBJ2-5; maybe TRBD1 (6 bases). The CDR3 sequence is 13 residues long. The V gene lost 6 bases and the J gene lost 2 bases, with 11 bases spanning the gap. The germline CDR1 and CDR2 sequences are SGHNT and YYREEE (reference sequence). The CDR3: CASKLTGQETQYF. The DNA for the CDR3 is TGTGCCAGCAAGCTGACAGGACAAGAGACCCAGTACTTC.

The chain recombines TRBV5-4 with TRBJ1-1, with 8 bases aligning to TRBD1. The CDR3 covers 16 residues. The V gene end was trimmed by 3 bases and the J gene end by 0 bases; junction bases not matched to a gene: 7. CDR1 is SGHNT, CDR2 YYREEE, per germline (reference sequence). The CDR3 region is CASSSGQGVMNTEAFF. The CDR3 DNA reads TGTGCCAGCAGCTCCGGACAGGGAGTCATGAACACTGAAGCTTTCTTT.

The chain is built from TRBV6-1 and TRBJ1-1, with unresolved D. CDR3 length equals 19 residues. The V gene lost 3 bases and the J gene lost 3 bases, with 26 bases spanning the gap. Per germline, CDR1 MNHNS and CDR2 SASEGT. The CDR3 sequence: CASSETRGALYGIDTEAFF. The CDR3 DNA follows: TGTGCCAGCAGTGAGACACGGGGAGCTCTCTACGGGATAGACACTGAAGCTTTCTTT.

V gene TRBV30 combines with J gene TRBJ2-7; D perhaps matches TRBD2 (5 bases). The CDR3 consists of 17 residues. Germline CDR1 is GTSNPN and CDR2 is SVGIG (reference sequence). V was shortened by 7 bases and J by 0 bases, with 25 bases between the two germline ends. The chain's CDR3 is CASFSQAMVGSSYEQYF. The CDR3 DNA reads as TGTGCCTCTTTCAGCCAAGCAATGGTTGGGAGCTCCTACGAGCAGTACTTC.

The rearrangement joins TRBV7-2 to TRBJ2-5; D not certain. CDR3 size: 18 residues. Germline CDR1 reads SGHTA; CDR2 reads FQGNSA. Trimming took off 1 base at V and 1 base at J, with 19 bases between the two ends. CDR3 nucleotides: TGTGCCAGCAGCTTAGGGTGGGTGGGCAGGTTACCCCAAGAGACCCAGTACTTC. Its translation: CASSLGWVGRLPQETQYF.

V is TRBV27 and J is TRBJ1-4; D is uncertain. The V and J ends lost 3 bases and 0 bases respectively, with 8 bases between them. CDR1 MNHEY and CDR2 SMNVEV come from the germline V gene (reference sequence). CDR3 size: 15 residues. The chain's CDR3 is CASSFAPATNEKLFF. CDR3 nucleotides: TGTGCCAGCAGTTTTGCGCCGGCAACTAATGAAAAACTGTTTTTT.

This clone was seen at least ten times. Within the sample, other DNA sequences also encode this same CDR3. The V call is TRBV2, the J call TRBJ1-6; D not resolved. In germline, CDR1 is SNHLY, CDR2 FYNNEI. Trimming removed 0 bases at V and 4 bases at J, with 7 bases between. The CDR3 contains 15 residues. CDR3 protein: CASSEAPGYNSPLHF. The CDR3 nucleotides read TGTGCCAGCAGTGAAGCTCCAGGTTATAATTCACCCCTCCACTTT.

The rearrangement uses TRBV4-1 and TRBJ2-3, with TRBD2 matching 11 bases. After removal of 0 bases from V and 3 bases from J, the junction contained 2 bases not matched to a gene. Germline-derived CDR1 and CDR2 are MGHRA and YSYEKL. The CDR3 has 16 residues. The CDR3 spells CASSQDPSGGTDTQYF. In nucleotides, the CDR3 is TGCGCCAGCAGCCAAGATCCTAGCGGGGGGACAGATACGCAGTATTTT.

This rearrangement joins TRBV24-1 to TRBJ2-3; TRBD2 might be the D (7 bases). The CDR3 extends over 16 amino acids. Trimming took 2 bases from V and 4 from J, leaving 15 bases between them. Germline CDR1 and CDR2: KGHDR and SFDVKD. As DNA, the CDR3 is TGTGCCACCAGTGATTCGGGCGGGGGCCCTTCAGATACGCAGTATTTT. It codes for CATSDSGGGPSDTQYF.

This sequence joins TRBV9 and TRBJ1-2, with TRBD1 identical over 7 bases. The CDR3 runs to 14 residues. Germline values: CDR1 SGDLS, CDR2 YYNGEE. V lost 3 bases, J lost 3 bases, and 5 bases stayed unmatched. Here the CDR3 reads CASSEPDRDYGYTF. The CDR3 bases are TGTGCCAGCAGCGAACCCGACAGGGACTATGGCTACACCTTC.

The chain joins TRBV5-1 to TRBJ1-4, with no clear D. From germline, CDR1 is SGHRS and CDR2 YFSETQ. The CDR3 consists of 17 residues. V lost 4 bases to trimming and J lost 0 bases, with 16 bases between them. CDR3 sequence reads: CASSLTDGVATNEKLFF. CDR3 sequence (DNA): TGCGCCAGCAGCCTAACCGACGGAGTCGCAACTAATGAAAAACTGTTTTTT.

CDR3 DNA sequence: TGTGCAAGTCGCCTTAGGTCTGCCCACCGGGACAGGGGGATCTACGAGCAGTACTTC. Amino acid sequence: CASRLRSAHRDRGIYEQYF. V gene TRBV12-2 combines with J gene TRBJ2-7; the table names TRBD1, a call not compared with the DNA. TRBV12-2 is deemed a pseudogene. CDR3 length equals 19 residues.

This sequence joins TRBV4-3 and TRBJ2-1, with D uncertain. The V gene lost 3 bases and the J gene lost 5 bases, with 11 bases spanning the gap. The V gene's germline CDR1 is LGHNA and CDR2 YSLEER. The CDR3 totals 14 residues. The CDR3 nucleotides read TGCGCCAGCAGCCAGAGGTTGGTCGACAATGAGCAGTTCTTC. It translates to CASSQRLVDNEQFF.

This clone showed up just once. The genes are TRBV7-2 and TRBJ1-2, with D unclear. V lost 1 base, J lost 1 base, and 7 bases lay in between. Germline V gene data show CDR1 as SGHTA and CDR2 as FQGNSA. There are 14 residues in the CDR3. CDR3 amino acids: CASSLGRFNYGYTF. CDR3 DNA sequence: TGTGCCAGCAGCTTAGGGCGGTTTAACTATGGCTACACCTTC.

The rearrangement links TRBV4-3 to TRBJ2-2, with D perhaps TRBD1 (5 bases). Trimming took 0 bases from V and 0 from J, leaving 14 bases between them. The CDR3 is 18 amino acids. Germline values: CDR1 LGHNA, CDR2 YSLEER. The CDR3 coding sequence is TGCGCCAGCAGCCAAGATCGTGTTGGGGCAGCGAACACCGGGGAGCTGTTTTTT. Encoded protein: CASSQDRVGAANTGELFF.

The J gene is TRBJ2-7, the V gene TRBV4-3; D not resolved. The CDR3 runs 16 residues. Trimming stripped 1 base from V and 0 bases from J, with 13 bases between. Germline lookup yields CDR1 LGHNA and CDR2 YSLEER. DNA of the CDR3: TGCGCCAGCAGCCAAGGAAACATGTACAGCTCCTACGAGCAGTACTTC. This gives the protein CASSQGNMYSSYEQYF.

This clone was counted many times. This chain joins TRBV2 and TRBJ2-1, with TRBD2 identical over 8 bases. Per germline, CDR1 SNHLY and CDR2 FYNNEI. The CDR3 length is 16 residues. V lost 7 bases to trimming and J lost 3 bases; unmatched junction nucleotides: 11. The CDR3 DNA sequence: TGTGCCAGCACCGGGGGGGTGACTACCCTCTACAATGAGCAGTTCTTC. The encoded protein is CASTGGVTTLYNEQFF.